The 19 T cell receptor beta chains reported below all come from one sample, sequenced in a study of shared clonotypes between healthy human individuals. Libraries were prepared by immunoSEQ multiplex PCR; TCRdb keeps only in-frame clonotypes and omits some of them. The sample lists 1.6 million or so clones; around 95% were seen once. The sequenced sample was naive CD4+ T cells sorted from blood. Subset denoted: CD45RA+ positively selected. These receptors were obtained from a young man in good health.

The chain has TRBV18 and TRBJ2-2; D is uncertain. V lost 2 bases and J lost 4, with 8 bases in between. The CDR3 runs 14 residues. Germline V gene data show CDR1 as KGHSH and CDR2 as LQKENI. The CDR3 nucleotides read TGTGCCAGCTCACCAGTACCCCGCACCGGGGAGCTGTTTTTT. This codes for CASSPVPRTGELFF.

The gene calls are TRBV27 and TRBJ2-7; 9 positions agree with TRBD1. The CDR3 totals 15 residues. V lost 6 bases, J lost 5 bases, and 11 bases stayed unmatched. Germline lookup yields CDR1 MNHEY and CDR2 SMNVEV (reference sequence). The CDR3 region is CASSQPGTGSNEQYF. The CDR3 DNA reads TGTGCCAGCAGCCAACCCGGGACAGGGAGCAACGAGCAGTACTTC.

This chain joins TRBV7-2 and TRBJ2-7, with 9 bases lining up with TRBD1. Germline loops: CDR1 SGHTA, CDR2 FQGNSA. The CDR3 length is 14 residues. V dropped 1 base and J dropped 8; count of bases not matched to a gene: 6. CDR3 sequence reads: CASSLGGTGKKQYF. Written as DNA, the CDR3 is TGTGCCAGCAGCTTAGGGGGGACAGGGAAGAAGCAGTACTTC.

This clone turned up a few times. Other nucleotide sequences in the sample specify the same CDR3. In nucleotides, the CDR3 is TGTGCCAGCAGTGGACAGGGGGGCACAGATACGCAGTATTTT. Translating it yields CASSGQGGTDTQYF. The chain is built from TRBV2 and TRBJ2-3; 9 bases match TRBD1. Germline V gene sequence: CDR1 SNHLY, CDR2 FYNNEI. The CDR3 length is 14 residues. V gave up 4 bases and J gave up 1 base; unmatched junction bases: 0.

The chain carries TRBV7-9 and TRBJ1-1; 9 bases map to TRBD1. V shed 4 bases and J 8 bases; nucleotides not matched to a gene: 8. The germline V gene encodes CDR1 SEHNR and CDR2 FQNEAQ (reference sequence). The CDR3 totals 14 residues. CDR3 region: CASSSGTGPLEAFF. The CDR3 DNA reads TGTGCCAGCAGCTCCGGGACAGGGCCTTTAGAAGCTTTCTTT.

The chain recombines TRBV18 with TRBJ1-1; D unresolved. The V end was cut by 2 bases, the J end by 4 bases, with 11 bases between. Germline V gene sequence: CDR1 KGHSH, CDR2 LQKENI. CDR3 length: 14 amino acids. CDR3 residues: CASSPSITPTEAFF. The CDR3, as DNA: TGTGCCAGCTCACCAAGCATCACGCCCACTGAAGCTTTCTTT.

This chain uses TRBV28 with TRBJ1-5, with 8 bases fitting TRBD1. J lost 2 bases, V lost 7 bases, and 1 base had no gene match. The germline CDR1 and CDR2 sequences are MDHEN and SYDVKM. This CDR3 spans 13 amino acids. This CDR3 is CASKQGGNQPQHF. DNA for the CDR3: TGTGCCAGCAAACAGGGGGGCAATCAGCCCCAGCATTTT.

J is TRBJ1-1 and V is TRBV9; TRBD1 agrees at 7 bases. The CDR3 runs 15 residues. J lost 2 bases, V lost 7 bases, and 11 bases had no gene match. Germline V CDR1 and CDR2: SGDLS, YYNGEE. As DNA, the CDR3 is TGTGCCAGCCACCATTTGACAGGGTACAACACTGAAGCTTTCTTT. It yields the protein CASHHLTGYNTEAFF.

In this sample, this clone turned up once. This chain links TRBV6-4 with TRBJ2-1; the match to TRBD2 covers 9 bases. Germline CDR1 and CDR2: MRHNA and SNTAGT. V was pared by 3 bases and J by 1 base, with 4 bases of the junction left unmatched. The CDR3 has 16 amino acids. The CDR3 DNA follows: TGTGCCAGCAGTGAGGGTGGACTAGCGTCCTACAATGAGCAGTTCTTC. Translating it yields CASSEGGLASYNEQFF.

This clone occurred a few times. J is TRBJ1-5 and V is TRBV7-9, with D unresolved. The CDR3 spans 14 residues. With 2 bases removed from V and 3 bases from J, the gap between germline ends came to 8 bases. Germline values: CDR1 SEHNR, CDR2 FQNEAQ (reference sequence). The CDR3 protein is CASSLTILNQPQHF. The CDR3 nucleotides read TGTGCCAGCAGCTTAACTATCCTCAATCAGCCCCAGCATTTT.

This CDR3 reads CASSSEDRSQETQYF. CDR3 coding DNA: TGCGCCAGCAGCTCAGAGGACAGAAGCCAAGAGACCCAGTACTTC. J is TRBJ2-5 and V is TRBV5-1; D perhaps matches TRBD1 (6 bases). The length of the CDR3 is 15 residues. From germline, CDR1 is SGHRS and CDR2 YFSETQ. V lost 3 bases and J 1 base, leaving 13 bases between the germline ends.

The genes are TRBV11-3 and TRBJ2-2; D possibly uses TRBD1 or TRBD2 (6 bases each). CDR1 SGHNT and CDR2 YENEEA come from the germline V gene. The V and J ends lost 4 bases and 6 bases respectively, with 15 bases between them. The CDR3 extends over 15 amino acids. The CDR3, as DNA: TGTGCCAGCAGCTCCGGAGGGGGACTTCCCGGGGAGCTGTTTTTT. It translates to CASSSGGGLPGELFF.

Concerning this clone: The identical CDR3 is also encoded by other nucleotide sequences in the sample. J is TRBJ2-7 and V is TRBV18; TRBD2 is a possible D gene (6 bases). The CDR3 length is 13 residues. V lost 0 bases to trimming and J lost 4 bases, with 7 bases between them. CDR1 and CDR2 from the germline V gene are KGHSH and LQKENI. The CDR3 spells CASSPPGGYEQYF. CDR3 nucleotide sequence: TGTGCCAGCTCACCACCTGGGGGGTACGAGCAGTACTTC.

This clone has a handful of counts. V gene TRBV9 combines with J gene TRBJ2-7; D perhaps matches TRBD2 (6 bases). CDR1 and CDR2 (germline): SGDLS, YYNGEE. V dropped 1 base and J dropped 3 bases, with 14 bases sitting between them. This CDR3 comprises 15 residues. The chain's CDR3 is CASSVYPGVSYEQYF. The CDR3 DNA follows: TGTGCCAGCAGCGTATACCCGGGAGTAAGCTACGAGCAGTACTTC.

The V gene is TRBV18, the J gene TRBJ2-7, with 13 nucleotides matching TRBD2. CDR1 is KGHSH, CDR2 LQKENI, per germline. Germline trimming cut 2 bases from V and 12 bases from J; bases unmatched to any gene: 7. CDR3 size: 14 residues. The CDR3 sequence: CASSPGLAGEVPYF. The DNA of the CDR3 is TGTGCCAGCTCACCAGGACTAGCGGGAGAGGTGCCGTACTTC.

The chain employs TRBV11-2 and TRBJ1-1; 7 bases match TRBD1. V lost 5 bases and J lost 1; bases outside the gene matches: 4. The CDR3 sequence is 14 residues long. Germline lookup yields CDR1 SGHAT and CDR2 FQNNGV. The CDR3: CASSRWTGNTEAFF. CDR3 in DNA: TGTGCCAGCAGCCGATGGACAGGGAACACTGAAGCTTTCTTT.

The genes are TRBV18 and TRBJ1-3, with D perhaps TRBD1 (5 bases). CDR1 is KGHSH, CDR2 LQKENI, per germline. The CDR3 covers 14 residues. V lost 1 base, J lost 8 bases, and 12 bases lay in between. The CDR3: CASSPQGKPDTIYF. CDR3 coding DNA: TGTGCCAGCTCACCACAGGGGAAACCGGACACCATATATTTT. The full variable domain, its missing parts supplied by reference TRBV18 and TRBJ1-3, is NAGVMQNPRHLVRRRGQEARLRCSPMKGHSHVYWYRQLPEEGLKFMVYLQKENIIDESGMPKERFSAEFPKEGPSILRIQQVVRGDSAAYFCASSPQGKPDTIYFGEGSWLTVV.

For this clone: Other DNA variants within this sample encode the same CDR3. The chain is built from TRBV11-2 and TRBJ2-5; D not resolved. This CDR3 is built from 13 residues. The germline gives CDR1 SGHAT, CDR2 FQNNGV. Between the trimmed V and J ends, which lost 1 base and 2 bases, there was a span of 5 bases. The chain's CDR3 is CASSLGQQETQYF. CDR3 DNA sequence: TGTGCCAGCAGCTTAGGGCAGCAAGAGACCCAGTACTTC.

The rearrangement uses TRBV11-2 and TRBJ2-5; 8 bases match TRBD1. J gave up 2 bases and V 2 bases, and 7 bases lay outside the gene matches. Germline V gene data show CDR1 as SGHAT and CDR2 as FQNNGV. The CDR3 extends over 16 amino acids. The CDR3 region is CASSLFLGQGQETQYF. CDR3 bases: TGTGCCAGCAGCTTATTCCTCGGACAGGGACAAGAGACCCAGTACTTC.